The rows below give T cell receptor beta chains drawn from one sample of a study of CD8+ T cells in alopecia areata. The protocol was immunoSEQ multiplex PCR, while the TCRdb copy is restricted to in-frame clones and leaves out a portion. The sample has 200,000 to 250,000 clones; over 60% are singletons. This sample comprised CD4+ T cells sorted from blood, obtained at roughly week 45, from a patient treated with tofacitinib. The source of these receptors is a human donor with alopecia areata. CDR3s include the opening cysteine and the closing phenylalanine or tryptophan. The D gene is left open where the match is weak. For some rows the clone size is stated as once, few or many, or as a class when expanded; others skip it.

V gene	D gene	J gene	clone size	CDR3 protein	CDR3 DNA
TRBV9	-	TRBJ1-2	few	CASSHEFGYTF	TGTGCCAGCAGCCACGAGTTTGGCTACACCTTC
TRBV25-1	-	TRBJ1-2	once	CASSEGLSSYGYTF	TGTGCCAGCAGTGAAGGCCTGAGCTCCTATGGCTACACCTTC
TRBV4-3	-	TRBJ2-7	-	CASSQDPGNYESYF	TGCGCCAGCAGCCAAGATCCAGGGAACTACGAGTCTTACTTC
TRBV9	-	TRBJ2-2	-	CASSVGSGAGELFF	TGTGCCAGCAGCGTAGGGTCCGGCGCCGGGGAGCTGTTTTTT
TRBV9	TRBD2	TRBJ2-4	-	CASSVGERGGVLAKNIQYF	TGTGCCAGCAGCGTAGGGGAGCGGGGGGGCGTACTAGCCAAAAACATTCAGTACTTC
TRBV4-1	-	TRBJ1-6	-	CASSQPSKEGRHSPLHF	TGCGCCAGCAGCCAACCGTCAAAAGAGGGGAGGCATTCACCCCTCCACTTT
TRBV7-2	TRBD2	TRBJ2-6	once	CAIPGLAGVSGANVLTF	TGTGCCATCCCGGGACTAGCGGGGGTGTCTGGGGCCAACGTCCTGACTTTC
TRBV7-2	-	TRBJ1-6	few	CASRPTRASNSPLHF	TGTGCCAGCAGACCGACTAGGGCCTCCAATTCACCCCTCCACTTT
TRBV30	-	TRBJ2-4	-	CACLGGGNIQYF	TGTGCCTGTCTCGGAGGGGGGAACATTCAGTACTTC
TRBV28	TRBD1	TRBJ1-2	-	CASSRDRGDGYTF	TGTGCCAGCAGTCGAGACAGGGGAGATGGCTACACCTTC
TRBV27	TRBD1	TRBJ2-2	-	CASSLGTVNTGELFF	TGTGCCAGCAGTTTAGGGACAGTTAACACCGGGGAGCTGTTTTTT
TRBV5-1	-	TRBJ1-2	few	CASSLNLGESNTF	TGCGCCAGCAGCTTGAATTTGGGCGAGAGTAACACCTTC
TRBV30	-	TRBJ2-5	-	CAWLREETQYF	TGTGCCTGGTTACGGGAAGAGACCCAGTACTTC
TRBV30	-	TRBJ2-3	-	CAWRLQGSTDTQYF	TGTGCCTGGAGACTACAGGGCAGCACAGATACGCAGTATTTT
TRBV4-3	-	TRBJ2-2	-	CASSHNGLGAGELFF	TGCGCCAGCAGCCATAACGGGCTAGGGGCCGGGGAGCTGTTTTTT
TRBV5-4	-	TRBJ1-1	few	CASSLSRVSEAFF	TGTGCCAGCAGCTTGTCGAGGGTGTCTGAAGCTTTCTTT
TRBV4-3	-	TRBJ1-1	once	CASSQDTPRVNTEAFF	TGCGCCAGCAGCCAAGATACCCCCAGGGTGAACACTGAAGCTTTCTTT
TRBV23-1	TRBD1	TRBJ1-5	-	CASERTGSQPQHF	TGCGCCAGCGAGCGGACAGGTAGTCAGCCCCAGCATTTT
TRBV15	-	TRBJ2-3	-	CATSRGGRTQYF	TGTGCCACCAGCAGAGGAGGGCGTACGCAGTATTTT
TRBV7-2	-	TRBJ1-2	-	CASSPDRSLTGYTF	TGTGCCAGCAGCCCCGACAGGTCTCTCACTGGCTACACCTTC
TRBV4-3	TRBD2	TRBJ2-7	-	CASSQDDASGWQYF	TGCGCCAGCAGCCAAGATGACGCTAGCGGCTGGCAGTACTTC
TRBV15	-	TRBJ2-5	few	CATSRGTETQYF	TGTGCCACCAGCAGAGGAACTGAGACCCAGTACTTC
TRBV7-2	TRBD2	TRBJ2-2	few	CASRRRLAGGTTGELFF	TGTGCCAGCAGACGACGACTAGCGGGGGGAACCACCGGGGAGCTGTTTTTT
TRBV15	-	TRBJ1-5	few	CATSRAGSQPQHF	TGTGCCACCAGCAGAGCAGGTTCTCAGCCCCAGCATTTT
TRBV25-1	TRBD2	TRBJ2-1	-	CASSNLAGGPNEQFF	TGTGCCAGCAGTAACCTAGCGGGGGGGCCCAATGAGCAGTTCTTC
TRBV19	-	TRBJ1-2	-	CASNTGSSTNYGYTF	TGTGCCAGTAATACAGGGTCTTCGACTAACTATGGCTACACCTTC
TRBV4-1	TRBD1	TRBJ1-2	-	CASSQDAGTASGYTF	TGCGCCAGCAGCCAAGATGCCGGGACAGCTTCTGGCTACACCTTC
TRBV29-1	-	TRBJ2-5	-	CSVEGSQETQYF	TGCAGCGTTGAAGGAAGCCAAGAGACCCAGTACTTC
TRBV7-9	-	TRBJ1-2	once	CASSDGQGGRITF	TGTGCCAGCAGCGACGGGCAGGGAGGGCGTATCACCTTC
TRBV10-3	-	TRBJ1-5	-	CAIGLTGNQPQHF	TGTGCCATCGGGTTAACAGGGAATCAGCCCCAGCATTTT
TRBV29-1	TRBD2	TRBJ2-5	-	CTVYSGTETQYF	TGCACCGTTTATAGCGGGACAGAGACCCAGTACTTC
TRBV29-1	TRBD1	TRBJ2-2	few	CSVELPGTGSPGELFF	TGCAGCGTTGAATTACCCGGGACAGGGTCCCCCGGGGAGCTGTTTTTT
TRBV29-1	TRBD1	TRBJ1-2	-	CSVGGQGKSYGYTF	TGCAGCGTTGGAGGACAGGGTAAAAGCTATGGCTACACCTTC
TRBV29-1	TRBD1	TRBJ1-2	-	CSVRQGDYGYTF	TGCAGCGTCCGACAGGGGGACTATGGCTACACCTTC
TRBV29-1	TRBD1	TRBJ1-2	-	CSVEAWDSFGYTF	TGCAGCGTCGAGGCTTGGGACAGTTTTGGCTACACCTTC
TRBV5-5	-	TRBJ1-2	-	CASSLLAGRPYGYTF	TGTGCCAGCAGCTTGTTAGCAGGGCGTCCCTATGGCTACACCTTC
TRBV2	-	TRBJ2-1	once	CASSETSKIREQFF	TGTGCCAGCAGTGAAACTAGTAAAATCCGTGAGCAGTTCTTC
TRBV7-2	-	TRBJ2-2	-	CASRAREGANGELFF	TGTGCCAGCAGAGCCCGGGAGGGGGCTAACGGGGAGCTGTTTTTT
TRBV29-1	-	TRBJ1-2	-	CSVERAGSSGYTF	TGCAGCGTTGAAAGAGCAGGGTCGAGTGGCTACACCTTC
TRBV19	TRBD1	TRBJ2-7	-	CASSDRAYEQYF	TGTGCCAGTAGCGACAGGGCCTACGAGCAGTACTTC
TRBV2	-	TRBJ2-3	-	CASRDGRTDTQYF	TGTGCCAGCCGGGACGGACGCACAGATACGCAGTATTTT
TRBV30	TRBD1	TRBJ1-1	-	CAWDRQGETAFF	TGTGCCTGGGACCGACAGGGGGAGACGGCTTTCTTT
TRBV29-1	-	TRBJ1-1	-	CSVQPQGNTEAFF	TGCAGCGTTCAACCACAGGGTAACACTGAAGCTTTCTTT
TRBV5-1	-	TRBJ2-1	few	CASSITSGAYEQFF	TGCGCCAGCAGCATAACGTCGGGGGCTTATGAGCAGTTCTTC
TRBV25-1	-	TRBJ1-6	-	CASMRDSYNSPLHF	TGTGCCAGCATGAGGGACTCCTATAATTCACCCCTCCACTTT
TRBV11-2	-	TRBJ1-1	-	CASSLGDTEAFF	TGTGCCAGCAGCTTAGGAGACACTGAAGCTTTCTTT
TRBV25-1	TRBD2	TRBJ2-3	few	CASSLREGPVTDTQYF	TGTGCCAGCTCCTTAAGGGAGGGGCCTGTCACAGATACGCAGTATTTT
TRBV11-2	TRBD1	TRBJ2-5	-	CASSLDRDRGGAETQYF	TGTGCCAGCAGCTTAGACCGCGACAGGGGAGGTGCGGAGACCCAGTACTTC
TRBV6-6	-	TRBJ2-7	-	CASTAGYEQYF	TGTGCCAGCACGGCGGGGTACGAGCAGTACTTC
TRBV9	TRBD1	TRBJ2-1	few	CASSPTGYPYNEQFF	TGTGCCAGCAGCCCGACAGGGTACCCCTACAATGAGCAGTTCTTC
TRBV30	-	TRBJ1-2	-	CAQRVLNYGYTF	TGTGCCCAACGCGTACTCAACTATGGCTACACCTTC
TRBV30	-	TRBJ2-2	-	CAWSSGSFTGELFF	TGTGCCTGGAGTTCTGGATCTTTCACCGGGGAGCTGTTTTTT
TRBV4-3	-	TRBJ1-2	few	CASSQVRGESYGYTF	TGCGCCAGCAGCCAAGTAAGGGGAGAAAGCTATGGCTACACCTTC
TRBV9	-	TRBJ2-1	-	CASSYLVGGNEQFF	TGTGCCAGCAGTTATTTAGTGGGAGGAAATGAGCAGTTCTTC